These T cell receptor beta chains were read from a single sample in a study of CD8 T cells in ankylosing spondylitis. TCRdb ran MiXCR on the 5' RACE reads and lists one entry per CDR3 protein. The table shows 670,000 or so distinct CDR3 sequences, with under 20% occurring only once. The specimen sequenced was blood, either unsorted or a sorted T cell fraction (not recorded which). The origin of the receptors is a male donor with ankylosing spondylitis. Both conserved end residues are part of each CDR3. A D gene is named only where the DNA matches it firmly. Clone size appears in some rows only: once, few, many, or a class for an expanded clone.

v_gene: TRBV20-1; j_gene: TRBJ1-1; len: 13; d_gene: NA; abundance: few; CDR3aa: CRRRRQMNTEAFF; CDR3nt: TGCAGACGCAGACGACAAATGAACACTGAAGCTTTCTTT
v_gene: TRBV12-3/TRBV12-4; j_gene: TRBJ2-7; len: 13; d_gene: NA; abundance: few; CDR3aa: CASSLKHSYEQYF; CDR3nt: TGTGCCAGCAGTTTGAAGCACTCCTACGAGCAGTACTTC
v_gene: TRBV12-3/TRBV12-4; j_gene: TRBJ2-3; len: 12; d_gene: NA; abundance: few; CDR3aa: CASSGRGNTQYF; CDR3nt: TGTGCCAGCAGTGGCAGAGGGAATACGCAGTATTTT
v_gene: TRBV29-1; j_gene: TRBJ2-3; len: 17; d_gene: TRBD2; abundance: NA; CDR3aa: CSVEDRGLAGRTDTQYF; CDR3nt: TGCAGCGTTGAAGATCGGGGACTAGCGGGGAGGACAGATACGCAGTATTTT
v_gene: TRBV6-2/TRBV6-3; j_gene: TRBJ2-6; len: 16; d_gene: NA; abundance: NA; CDR3aa: CASSYRQSSGANVLTF; CDR3nt: TGTGCCAGCAGTTACAGGCAGAGCTCTGGGGCCAACGTCCTGACTTTC
v_gene: TRBV20-1; j_gene: TRBJ1-5; len: 13; d_gene: NA; abundance: NA; CDR3aa: CSAATTGDQPQHF; CDR3nt: TGCAGTGCCGCCACGACAGGCGATCAGCCCCAGCATTTT
v_gene: TRBV9; j_gene: TRBJ1-2; len: 14; d_gene: NA; abundance: few; CDR3aa: CASSVGGILNGYTF; CDR3nt: TGTGCCAGCAGCGTAGGGGGGATCTTGAATGGCTACACCTTC
v_gene: TRBV29-1; j_gene: TRBJ2-3; len: 12; d_gene: NA; abundance: NA; CDR3aa: CSVEDAGDTQYF; CDR3nt: TGCAGCGTTGAAGATGCGGGGGATACGCAGTATTTT
v_gene: TRBV9; j_gene: TRBJ1-1; len: 16; d_gene: TRBD1; abundance: NA; CDR3aa: CASSERGAGGITEAFF; CDR3nt: TGTGCCAGCAGCGAGAGGGGGGCAGGGGGGATCACTGAAGCTTTCTTT
v_gene: TRBV27; j_gene: TRBJ1-6; len: 14; d_gene: TRBD1; abundance: NA; CDR3aa: CASSLWDSNSPLHF; CDR3nt: TGTGCCAGCAGTTTATGGGACAGTAATTCACCCCTCCACTTT
v_gene: TRBV12-3/TRBV12-4; j_gene: TRBJ2-3; len: 16; d_gene: NA; abundance: many; CDR3aa: CASSLGLGASTDTQYF; CDR3nt: TGTGCCAGCAGTTTGGGGCTAGGCGCGAGCACAGATACGCAGTATTTT
v_gene: TRBV10-3; j_gene: TRBJ1-1; len: 17; d_gene: NA; abundance: NA; CDR3aa: CAISESAGLEMNTEAFF; CDR3nt: TGTGCCATCAGTGAGTCTGCAGGGCTGGAGATGAACACTGAAGCTTTCTTT
v_gene: TRBV3-1; j_gene: TRBJ1-6; len: 13; d_gene: NA; abundance: few; CDR3aa: CASSQDEDSPLHF; CDR3nt: TGTGCCAGCAGCCAAGATGAGGATTCACCCCTCCACTTT
v_gene: TRBV12-3/TRBV12-4; j_gene: TRBJ1-1; len: 13; d_gene: NA; abundance: many; CDR3aa: CASRPRGNTEAFF; CDR3nt: TGTGCCAGCAGGCCGCGGGGGAACACTGAAGCTTTCTTT
v_gene: TRBV7-2; j_gene: TRBJ2-7; len: 14; d_gene: NA; abundance: few; CDR3aa: CASSPSAYSYEQYF; CDR3nt: TGTGCCAGCAGCCCTAGCGCGTACTCCTACGAGCAGTACTTC
v_gene: TRBV6-5; j_gene: TRBJ1-2; len: 16; d_gene: NA; abundance: few; CDR3aa: CASSLTPSGQSLGYTF; CDR3nt: TGTGCCAGCAGTTTAACCCCAAGCGGGCAGTCCCTTGGCTACACCTTC
v_gene: TRBV27; j_gene: TRBJ2-1; len: 16; d_gene: NA; abundance: few; CDR3aa: CASSLKRISSYNEQFF; CDR3nt: TGTGCCAGCAGTTTAAAGCGAATAAGCTCCTACAATGAGCAGTTCTTC
v_gene: TRBV5-5; j_gene: TRBJ2-1; len: 16; d_gene: NA; abundance: NA; CDR3aa: CASSLARGLHRNEQFF; CDR3nt: TGTGCCAGCAGCTTGGCCCGAGGACTCCACCGGAATGAGCAGTTCTTC
v_gene: TRBV2; j_gene: TRBJ2-1; len: 15; d_gene: NA; abundance: many; CDR3aa: CASSEGGAGYNEQFF; CDR3nt: TGTGCCAGCAGTGAAGGGGGAGCTGGCTACAATGAGCAGTTCTTC
v_gene: TRBV6-2/TRBV6-3; j_gene: TRBJ2-7; len: 16; d_gene: NA; abundance: few; CDR3aa: CASSGFVGTGVGEQYF; CDR3nt: TGTGCCAGCAGTGGGTTCGTCGGGACGGGTGTGGGTGAGCAGTACTTC
v_gene: TRBV20-1; j_gene: TRBJ1-6; len: 15; d_gene: NA; abundance: NA; CDR3aa: CSARDSTRPNSPLHF; CDR3nt: TGCAGTGCTAGGGATAGCACGAGGCCTAATTCACCCCTCCACTTT
v_gene: TRBV4-3; j_gene: TRBJ2-7; len: 16; d_gene: TRBD2; abundance: few; CDR3aa: CASSQVPSGSSYEQYF; CDR3nt: TGCGCCAGCAGCCAAGTGCCTAGCGGGAGCTCCTACGAGCAGTACTTC
v_gene: TRBV18; j_gene: TRBJ2-1; len: 15; d_gene: NA; abundance: NA; CDR3aa: CASSPISGTEGEQFF; CDR3nt: TGTGCCAGCTCACCAATCTCCGGGACGGAAGGTGAGCAGTTCTTC
v_gene: TRBV9; j_gene: TRBJ2-3; len: 15; d_gene: NA; abundance: NA; CDR3aa: CASSGGRGGTDTQYF; CDR3nt: TGTGCCAGCAGCGGCGGAAGGGGCGGGACAGATACGCAGTATTTT
v_gene: TRBV6-1; j_gene: TRBJ1-6; len: 15; d_gene: TRBD1; abundance: NA; CDR3aa: CASRTDRGPNSPLHF; CDR3nt: TGTGCCAGCAGGACCGACAGGGGGCCAAATTCACCCCTCCACTTT
v_gene: TRBV24-1; j_gene: TRBJ2-7; len: 12; d_gene: NA; abundance: few; CDR3aa: CATSDSNYEQYF; CDR3nt: TGTGCCACCAGTGATTCCAACTACGAGCAGTACTTC
v_gene: TRBV11-2; j_gene: TRBJ2-1; len: 15; d_gene: NA; abundance: few; CDR3aa: CASSSTVSSYNEQFF; CDR3nt: TGTGCCAGCAGCTCAACGGTGAGCTCCTACAATGAGCAGTTCTTC
v_gene: TRBV15; j_gene: TRBJ1-2; len: 15; d_gene: NA; abundance: few; CDR3aa: CATSRDLGGGRGYTF; CDR3nt: TGTGCCACCAGCAGAGATCTGGGGGGTGGAAGGGGCTACACCTTC